The 32 T cell receptor beta chains below were found in one sample sequenced in a study of CD8+ T cells in alopecia areata. Extraction and reverse transcription of RNA yielded cDNA as the sequencing template. The table came from immunoSEQ multiplex PCR; TCRdb's copy has only in-frame clones and leaves some out. Of some 110,000 clones in the sample, around two fifths are singletons; the top ten hold 3% to 3.5%. The specimen sequenced was CD4+ T cells sorted from blood. These receptors were collected from a human donor with alopecia areata.

The sample holds a few counts of this clone. This sequence joins TRBV28 and TRBJ1-1; TRBD1 agrees at 8 bases. V was clipped by 6 bases and J by 1 base; unmatched bases: 7. Germline loops: CDR1 MDHEN, CDR2 SYDVKM. There are 15 residues in the CDR3. CDR3 loop: CASRTQGARNTEAFF. CDR3 in DNA: TGTGCCAGCAGGACCCAGGGGGCCCGGAACACTGAAGCTTTCTTT.

The chain combines TRBV29-1 with TRBJ2-3; TRBD2 matches 8 bases. The CDR3 contains 13 residues. The germline CDR1 and CDR2 sequences are SQVTM and ANQGSEA. Unmatched junction bases numbered 4, after V lost 8 bases and J lost 0 bases. CDR3: CSLLAESTDTQYF. The CDR3 nucleotides are TGCAGCTTACTAGCGGAAAGCACAGATACGCAGTATTTT.

This clone was counted between two and nine times. The chain recombines TRBV18 with TRBJ2-1; 8 positions agree with TRBD1. This CDR3 has 17 residues. Trimming took 3 bases from V and 5 from J; bases not matched to a gene: 12. From germline, CDR1 is KGHSH and CDR2 LQKENI. CDR3 nucleotide sequence: TGTGCCAGCTCACCTGTCTCCCAGGGGGCAGAGAACAATGAGCAGTTCTTC. Translating it yields CASSPVSQGAENNEQFF.

This chain joins TRBV5-1 and TRBJ2-7, with D possibly being TRBD1 (6 bases). The germline V and J ends were trimmed by 4 bases and 6 bases, with 14 bases remaining between them. The CDR3 is made up of 13 amino acids. Germline V gene lookup returns CDR1 SGHRS and CDR2 YFSETQ. This CDR3 reads CASSTYRDGEQYF. The CDR3 DNA is TGCGCCAGCAGCACCTACAGGGACGGCGAGCAGTACTTC.

The V call is TRBV30, the J call TRBJ1-1, with no clear D. The CDR3 consists of 11 residues. Germline CDR1 and CDR2: GTSNPN and SVGIG (reference sequence). Trimming took off 2 bases at V and 7 bases at J, with 8 bases between the two ends. The CDR3 nucleotides read TGTGCCTGGAGTCCCGGGGTTGAAGCTTTCTTT. This codes for CAWSPGVEAFF.

V is TRBV29-1 and J is TRBJ2-1; 9 bases are shared with TRBD1. V trimming: 6 bases; J trimming: 2 bases; junction bases outside the gene matches: 2. Germline V gives CDR1 SQVTM, CDR2 ANQGSEA. The CDR3 is made up of 13 amino acids. CDR3 region: CSVGTGPYNEQFF. Written as DNA, the CDR3 is TGCAGCGTCGGGACAGGGCCCTACAATGAGCAGTTCTTC.

The chain couples TRBV4-1 to TRBJ2-7; D possibly matches TRBD1 or TRBD2 (5 bases each). Looked up from germline, CDR1 is MGHRA and CDR2 is YSYEKL. Trimming stripped 2 bases from V and 3 bases from J, with 8 bases between. The CDR3 runs to 13 residues. CDR3 sequence: CASSQHGGYEQYF. As DNA, the CDR3 is TGCGCCAGCAGCCAACATGGGGGCTACGAGCAGTACTTC.

There are many counts of this clone. The chain recombines TRBV19 with TRBJ1-1; D is unclear. CDR3 length: 13 residues. Germline V CDR1 and CDR2: LNHDA, SQIVND (reference sequence). Deletions cut 6 bases from V and 0 bases from J, with 8 bases between. The CDR3: CASRLTLNTEAFF. The CDR3 DNA sequence: TGTGCCAGTAGACTAACACTGAACACTGAAGCTTTCTTT.

The chain has TRBV7-2 and TRBJ2-7, with D hard to call. CDR1 is SGHTA, CDR2 FQGNSA, per germline. Trimming shortened V by 1 base and J by 6 bases, and 10 bases separated the two germline ends. The CDR3 length is 13 residues. The CDR3 protein is CASSLEVIGEQYF. The CDR3 region has the DNA TGTGCCAGCAGCTTAGAGGTCATTGGCGAGCAGTACTTC.

Notes on this clone: At the DNA level, this CDR3 is encoded by other sequences in the same sample as well. This chain joins TRBV2 and TRBJ1-2, with D unresolved. Germline CDR1 SNHLY, CDR2 FYNNEI. CDR3 length: 12 residues. V was trimmed by 1 base and J by 5 bases, leaving 5 bases between them. CDR3 loop: CASSEGGYGYTF. The CDR3 DNA sequence: TGTGCCAGCAGTGAAGGAGGATATGGCTACACCTTC.

This clone was seen a few times. The chain combines TRBV14 with TRBJ2-5, with no clear D. With 3 bases removed from V and 4 bases from J, the gap between germline ends came to 6 bases. The CDR3 consists of 12 residues. Germline V gives CDR1 SGHDN, CDR2 FVKESK. The DNA of the CDR3 is TGTGCCAGCAGCCATCGGAGAGAGACCCAGTACTTC. Its translation is CASSHRRETQYF.

The J gene is TRBJ2-7, the V gene TRBV30; TRBD1 aligns across 11 bases. The J segment lost 0 bases and the V segment lost 2 bases, leaving 3 bases of the junction unmatched. Germline assignment: CDR1 GTSNPN and CDR2 SVGIG (reference sequence). CDR3 length: 15 amino acids. CDR3 sequence: CAWSIGTGGSYEQYF. The CDR3 DNA reads TGTGCCTGGAGTATCGGGACAGGGGGCTCCTACGAGCAGTACTTC. The variable domain in full, with the rest retrieved from reference TRBV30 and TRBJ2-7, is SQTIHQWPATLVQPVGSPLSLECTVEGTSNPNLYWYRQAAGRGLQLLFYSVGIGQISSEVPQNLSASRPQDRQFILSSKKLLLSDSGFYLCAWSIGTGGSYEQYFGPGTRLTVT.

This clone has more than one count but fewer than ten. V usage is TRBV29-1 and J usage is TRBJ1-1; no clear D gene. The ends were cut back, 6 bases at V and 3 bases at J, with 14 bases in the middle. The CDR3 sequence is 13 residues long. Per germline, CDR1 SQVTM and CDR2 ANQGSEA. DNA of the CDR3: TGCAGCGTCGCCAGCAGTAGGGACACTGAAGCTTTCTTT. It is translated as CSVASSRDTEAFF.

In this sample, this clone turned up a few times. The sample holds other DNA sequences that translate to the same CDR3. The V call is TRBV2, the J call TRBJ2-5; no clear D gene. V lost 2 bases to trimming and J lost 2 bases, with 0 bases between them. CDR1 SNHLY and CDR2 FYNNEI come from the germline V gene. The CDR3 length is 11 residues. CDR3 sequence reads: CASSEQETQYF. The CDR3 DNA sequence: TGTGCCAGCAGTGAACAAGAGACCCAGTACTTC. Full variable domain (missing parts from reference TRBV2 and TRBJ2-5): EPEVTQTPSHQVTQMGQEVILRCVPISNHLYFYWYRQILGQKVEFLVSFYNNEISEKSEIFDDQFSVERPDGSNFTLKIRSTKLEDSAMYFCASSEQETQYFGPGTRLLVL.

This clone was picked up many times. The J gene is TRBJ2-3, the V gene TRBV7-9; either TRBD1 or TRBD2 may fit D (6 bases each). CDR1 SEHNR and CDR2 FQNEAQ come from the germline V gene (reference sequence). The CDR3 length is 15 residues. V was cut by 0 bases and J by 3 bases, with 10 bases left in between. The CDR3 nucleotides are TGTGCCAGCAGCTTAGCGGGGGGCCCTACAGATACGCAGTATTTT. It codes for CASSLAGGPTDTQYF.

The chain couples TRBV4-3 to TRBJ1-2; maybe TRBD1 (6 bases). Trimming cost V 5 bases and J 4 bases, with 11 bases left between them. The CDR3 extends over 13 amino acids. Germline V CDR1 and CDR2: LGHNA, YSLEER. CDR3 protein: CASSKQGSYGYTF. CDR3 in DNA: TGCGCCAGCAGCAAACAGGGCTCCTATGGCTACACCTTC.

The gene calls are TRBV4-3 and TRBJ1-2; D is ambiguous. Germline V gives CDR1 LGHNA, CDR2 YSLEER. Trimming left V 0 bases short and J 7 bases short, with 12 bases between. The CDR3 is made up of 14 amino acids. The chain's CDR3 is CASSQDLQSIGYTF. The CDR3 DNA reads TGCGCCAGCAGCCAAGATTTACAGTCTATTGGCTACACCTTC.

V is TRBV14 and J is TRBJ2-1, with TRBD2 matching 8 bases. The CDR3 has 14 residues. Germline-derived CDR1 and CDR2 are SGHDN and FVKESK. Unmatched junction bases numbered 7, after V lost 4 bases and J lost 8 bases. The CDR3 loop is CASSPRAGGHEQFF. The CDR3 coding sequence is TGTGCCAGCAGCCCTCGGGCGGGGGGCCATGAGCAGTTCTTC.

The table lists this clone with a few counts. The gene calls are TRBV27 and TRBJ2-1; the match to TRBD2 covers 14 bases. Trimming cost V 7 bases and J 12 bases; bases outside gene matches: 5. The CDR3 consists of 13 residues. CDR1 MNHEY and CDR2 SMNVEV come from the germline V gene (reference sequence). CDR3 coding DNA: TGTGCCAGCAAGACCGGGACTAGCGGGAGGCAGTTCTTC. This translates into CASKTGTSGRQFF.

The chain joins TRBV5-6 to TRBJ2-4; TRBD1 is a possible D gene (5 bases). This CDR3 is built from 15 residues. The germline V and J ends were trimmed by 2 bases and 1 base, with 10 bases remaining between them. Looked up from germline, CDR1 is SGHDT and CDR2 is YYEEEE. The CDR3, as DNA: TGTGCCAGCAGCTTCAGGGAATGGGCCAAAAACATTCAGTACTTC. Protein product: CASSFREWAKNIQYF.

This clone was observed a few times. The genes are TRBV19 and TRBJ2-7; D is undetermined. The CDR3 runs to 14 residues. Trimming cost V 3 bases and J 0 bases, with 9 bases left between them. The germline V gene encodes CDR1 LNHDA and CDR2 SQIVND (reference sequence). CDR3 residues: CASSMWKSSYEQYF. The CDR3 bases are TGTGCCAGTAGTATGTGGAAGAGCTCCTACGAGCAGTACTTC.

The J gene is TRBJ2-1, the V gene TRBV30; TRBD2 matches at 8 bases. The length of the CDR3 is 13 residues. Germline V gene data show CDR1 as GTSNPN and CDR2 as SVGIG (reference sequence). The CDR3 DNA sequence: TGTGGCATGGCCGGTAGCGGGAAGGGAGAGCAGTTCTTC. Translated, it gives CGMAGSGKGEQFF.

A remark on this clone: Other DNA sequences within the sample encode an identical CDR3. V gene TRBV29-1 combines with J gene TRBJ1-2, with 8 bases lining up with TRBD1. CDR1 and CDR2 (germline): SQVTM, ANQGSEA. The CDR3 covers 13 residues. J lost 0 bases, V lost 4 bases, and 1 base had no gene match. CDR3 nucleotide sequence: TGCAGCGTTGCGACAGGGGCTAACTATGGCTACACCTTC. Translating gives CSVATGANYGYTF.

The chain recombines TRBV5-1 with TRBJ1-6; a possible D gene is TRBD1 (5 bases). This CDR3 spans 17 amino acids. The V gene's germline CDR1 is SGHRS and CDR2 YFSETQ. The ends were cut back, 1 base at V and 0 bases at J, with 11 bases in the middle. CDR3 sequence reads: CASSLLAGSSYNSPLHF. For the CDR3, the DNA is TGCGCCAGCAGCTTGCTCGCAGGGAGCTCCTATAATTCACCCCTCCACTTT. The full variable domain, rest sourced from reference TRBV5-1 and TRBJ1-6, is KAGVTQTPRYLIKTRGQQVTLSCSPISGHRSVSWYQQTPGQGLQFLFEYFSETQRNKGNFPGRFSGRQFSNSRSEMNVSTLELGDSALYLCASSLLAGSSYNSPLHFGNGTRLTVT.

The chain carries TRBV7-2 and TRBJ2-5, with D tentatively TRBD1 (6 bases). The germline gives CDR1 SGHTA, CDR2 FQGNSA. With 1 base removed from V and 2 bases from J, the gap between germline ends came to 11 bases. This CDR3 has 15 amino acids. The CDR3 reads CASSLVRDKQETQYF. DNA for the CDR3: TGTGCCAGCAGCTTAGTTAGGGACAAGCAAGAGACCCAGTACTTC.

This chain joins TRBV7-2 and TRBJ2-5; 8 nucleotides line up with TRBD1. Germline CDR1 SGHTA, CDR2 FQGNSA. The ends lost 5 bases at V and 3 bases at J; junction bases unmatched: 5. The CDR3 sequence is 14 residues long. CDR3 amino acids: CASSIQGAEETQYF. The CDR3 bases are TGTGCCAGCAGCATTCAGGGGGCAGAAGAGACCCAGTACTTC.

The rearrangement joins TRBV2 to TRBJ1-5; tentative D call: TRBD1 (5 bases). V gave up 8 bases and J gave up 2 bases, with 16 bases separating them. Germline loops: CDR1 SNHLY, CDR2 FYNNEI. The CDR3 is 15 residues long. CDR3 bases: TGTGCCAGCTTACCGGGGCTATCTGGCAATCAGCCCCAGCATTTT. Translation: CASLPGLSGNQPQHF.

The gene calls are TRBV20-1 and TRBJ2-7; TRBD2 might be the D (6 bases). The V end was cut by 7 bases, the J end by 3 bases, with 10 bases between. The CDR3 extends over 11 amino acids. Germline V lookup: CDR1 DFQATT, CDR2 SNEGSKA (reference sequence). CDR3 loop: CSVMGGYEQYF. DNA for the CDR3: TGCAGTGTTATGGGGGGCTACGAGCAGTACTTC.

The V call is TRBV23-1, the J call TRBJ1-5; D is unclear. TRBV23-1 is sorted into the ORF group, with uncertain function. The length of the CDR3 is 16 residues. The V end lost 4 bases, the J end lost 0 bases, and 13 bases lay between the germline ends. The CDR3 DNA reads as TGCGCCAGCAGTCCGAGGGCCCCTAATAGCAATCAGCCCCAGCATTTT. Translating gives CASSPRAPNSNQPQHF.

V gene TRBV30 combines with J gene TRBJ2-7; D gene uncertain. V was trimmed by 2 bases and J by 3 bases, leaving 5 bases between them. Germline-derived CDR1 and CDR2 are GTSNPN and SVGIG (reference sequence). The CDR3 has 11 amino acids. Here the CDR3 reads CAWSTNYEQYF. The CDR3 coding sequence is TGTGCCTGGAGTACAAACTACGAGCAGTACTTC.

This clone occurred a few times. The chain is built from TRBV7-9 and TRBJ1-2, with 9 bases aligning to TRBD1. In germline, CDR1 is SEHNR, CDR2 FQNEAQ (reference sequence). Trimming at V came to 8 bases and at J to 5 bases, leaving 9 bases not matched to a gene. The CDR3 sequence is 14 residues long. The CDR3 DNA sequence: TGTGCCAGCGTCCCGGGACAGGGATGGTATGGCTACACCTTC. This encodes CASVPGQGWYGYTF.

The chain employs TRBV28 and TRBJ2-1; D is unresolved. CDR1 is MDHEN, CDR2 SYDVKM, per germline. Trimming stripped 2 bases from V and 6 bases from J, with 2 bases between. This CDR3 comprises 11 residues. The CDR3 loop is CASSLTNEQFF. CDR3 DNA: TGTGCCAGCAGTTTAACCAATGAGCAGTTCTTC.